The rows below give T cell receptor beta chains drawn from one sample of a study of CD8 T cells in ankylosing spondylitis. TCRdb recomputed calls from the 5' RACE reads with MiXCR, one row per CDR3 protein. Here the sample spans around 220,000 distinct CDR3 sequences, approximately 16% being singletons. Sequenced sample: blood, either unsorted or a sorted T cell fraction (not recorded which). The source of these receptors is a male donor with ankylosing spondylitis. Each CDR3 is given with its conserved first and last residue. Each record gives: J gene, CDR3 length, D gene, clone size, V gene, CDR3 protein, CDR3 DNA. A D gene is named only where the DNA matches it firmly. Clone size, where shown, is once, few, many, or a class for clones that have expanded.

J gene: TRBJ2-2; CDR3 length: 15; D gene: -; clone size: -; V gene: TRBV15; CDR3 protein: CATSRDRGYTGELFF; CDR3 DNA: TGTGCCACCAGCAGAGACAGGGGATACACCGGGGAGCTGTTTTTT
J gene: TRBJ2-1; CDR3 length: 14; D gene: -; clone size: -; V gene: TRBV5-6; CDR3 protein: CASSLAGTSYTQFF; CDR3 DNA: TGTGCCAGCAGCTTGGCTGGGACCTCCTATACACAGTTCTTC
J gene: TRBJ2-7; CDR3 length: 15; D gene: -; clone size: -; V gene: TRBV7-9; CDR3 protein: CASSTLGGTSYEQYF; CDR3 DNA: TGTGCCAGCAGCACCCTGGGGGGGACATCCTACGAGCAGTACTTC
J gene: TRBJ1-5; CDR3 length: 17; D gene: TRBD1; clone size: -; V gene: TRBV9; CDR3 protein: CASSVARAGGGNQPQHF; CDR3 DNA: TGTGCCAGCAGCGTAGCCCGGGCAGGGGGCGGCAATCAGCCCCAGCATTTT
J gene: TRBJ2-1; CDR3 length: 18; D gene: TRBD2; clone size: -; V gene: TRBV10-3; CDR3 protein: CAISTHSTSGKGDNEQFF; CDR3 DNA: TGTGCCATCAGCACCCACAGTACTAGCGGGAAAGGAGACAATGAGCAGTTCTTC
J gene: TRBJ1-1; CDR3 length: 15; D gene: -; clone size: few; V gene: TRBV27; CDR3 protein: CASSFGEGGNTEAFF; CDR3 DNA: TGTGCCAGCAGTTTCGGGGAGGGGGGGAACACTGAAGCTTTCTTT
J gene: TRBJ2-4; CDR3 length: 18; D gene: TRBD2; clone size: many; V gene: TRBV20-1; CDR3 protein: CSARGARLAGIAKNIQYF; CDR3 DNA: TGCAGTGCTAGAGGGGCCCGACTAGCGGGAATAGCCAAAAACATTCAGTACTTC
J gene: TRBJ1-1; CDR3 length: 13; D gene: -; clone size: many; V gene: TRBV2; CDR3 protein: CASSLGQSTEAFF; CDR3 DNA: TGTGCCAGCAGTCTCGGTCAGTCCACTGAAGCTTTCTTT
J gene: TRBJ2-5; CDR3 length: 16; D gene: TRBD1; clone size: -; V gene: TRBV4-1; CDR3 protein: CASSPLWGTGVETQYF; CDR3 DNA: TGCGCCAGCAGCCCCTTATGGGGGACAGGGGTAGAGACCCAGTACTTC
J gene: TRBJ2-7; CDR3 length: 15; D gene: TRBD2; clone size: -; V gene: TRBV2; CDR3 protein: CASSVPTSGSYEQYF; CDR3 DNA: TGTGCCAGCAGTGTTCCCACTAGCGGGAGCTACGAGCAGTACTTC
J gene: TRBJ2-2; CDR3 length: 15; D gene: TRBD2; clone size: few; V gene: TRBV10-2; CDR3 protein: CASSGSGGNTGELFF; CDR3 DNA: TGCGCCAGCAGTGGGAGCGGGGGCAACACCGGGGAGCTGTTTTTT
J gene: TRBJ1-1; CDR3 length: 16; D gene: -; clone size: -; V gene: TRBV7-3; CDR3 protein: CASSLRGRDMNTEAFF; CDR3 DNA: TGTGCCAGCAGCTTACGGGGTCGAGACATGAACACTGAAGCTTTCTTT
J gene: TRBJ2-5; CDR3 length: 11; D gene: -; clone size: -; V gene: TRBV5-6; CDR3 protein: CASSYSGTQYF; CDR3 DNA: TGTGCCAGCAGCTACTCGGGAACCCAGTACTTC
J gene: TRBJ2-5; CDR3 length: 12; D gene: -; clone size: -; V gene: TRBV12-3/TRBV12-4; CDR3 protein: CASSHLQETQYF; CDR3 DNA: TGTGCCAGCAGCCATCTGCAAGAGACCCAGTACTTC
J gene: TRBJ1-4; CDR3 length: 15; D gene: -; clone size: -; V gene: TRBV27; CDR3 protein: CASSLNRADNEKLFF; CDR3 DNA: TGTGCCAGCAGTTTAAACAGGGCCGATAATGAAAAACTGTTTTTT
J gene: TRBJ1-2; CDR3 length: 15; D gene: -; clone size: few; V gene: TRBV27; CDR3 protein: CASSLFGQDLIGYTF; CDR3 DNA: TGTGCCAGCAGTTTATTCGGTCAGGACCTTATCGGCTACACCTTC
J gene: TRBJ1-5; CDR3 length: 16; D gene: -; clone size: few; V gene: TRBV4-3; CDR3 protein: CASSQAAGDLGQPQHF; CDR3 DNA: TGCGCCAGCAGCCAGGCGGCAGGGGACTTAGGTCAGCCCCAGCATTTT
J gene: TRBJ2-3; CDR3 length: 14; D gene: -; clone size: few; V gene: TRBV27; CDR3 protein: CATQDRSLADTQYF; CDR3 DNA: TGTGCCACACAAGACCGGAGTTTGGCAGATACGCAGTATTTT
J gene: TRBJ1-5; CDR3 length: 15; D gene: TRBD1; clone size: few; V gene: TRBV27; CDR3 protein: CASSLRTGGNQPQHF; CDR3 DNA: TGTGCCAGCAGTCTAAGGACAGGGGGCAATCAGCCCCAGCATTTT
J gene: TRBJ2-7; CDR3 length: 12; D gene: -; clone size: -; V gene: TRBV20-1; CDR3 protein: CSARGETYEQYF; CDR3 DNA: TGCAGTGCTAGGGGGGAAACCTACGAGCAGTACTTC
J gene: TRBJ1-1; CDR3 length: 13; D gene: TRBD1; clone size: -; V gene: TRBV14; CDR3 protein: CASSQRTGTEAFF; CDR3 DNA: TGTGCCAGCAGCCAAAGGACAGGGACCGAAGCTTTCTTT
J gene: TRBJ1-2; CDR3 length: 12; D gene: TRBD1; clone size: -; V gene: TRBV6-5; CDR3 protein: CASRTGGDGYTF; CDR3 DNA: TGTGCCAGCAGGACAGGGGGGGATGGCTACACCTTC
J gene: TRBJ2-7; CDR3 length: 14; D gene: -; clone size: many; V gene: TRBV28; CDR3 protein: CASSFADSPYEQYF; CDR3 DNA: TGTGCCAGCAGTTTCGCGGACAGCCCTTACGAGCAGTACTTC
J gene: TRBJ2-2; CDR3 length: 15; D gene: TRBD1; clone size: -; V gene: TRBV28; CDR3 protein: CASSLVRRGPGELFF; CDR3 DNA: TGTGCCAGCAGTTTAGTGCGCAGGGGGCCCGGGGAGCTGTTTTTT
J gene: TRBJ2-1; CDR3 length: 15; D gene: -; clone size: -; V gene: TRBV9; CDR3 protein: CASTVGGGPRNEQFF; CDR3 DNA: TGTGCCAGCACCGTGGGCGGAGGGCCAAGGAATGAGCAGTTCTTC
J gene: TRBJ2-2; CDR3 length: 18; D gene: TRBD2; clone size: few; V gene: TRBV11-2; CDR3 protein: CASSLGGAGGANTGELFF; CDR3 DNA: TGTGCCAGCAGCTTAGGGGGTGCCGGGGGGGCGAACACCGGGGAGCTGTTTTTT
J gene: TRBJ1-1; CDR3 length: 17; D gene: TRBD1; clone size: -; V gene: TRBV4-1; CDR3 protein: CASSQGGGPVLNTEAFF; CDR3 DNA: TGCGCCAGCAGCCAAGGAGGGGGCCCGGTCCTGAACACTGAAGCTTTCTTT
J gene: TRBJ2-3; CDR3 length: 13; D gene: -; clone size: few; V gene: TRBV4-3; CDR3 protein: CASSQIRTDTQYF; CDR3 DNA: TGCGCCAGCAGCCAAATCCGCACAGATACGCAGTATTTT
J gene: TRBJ1-6; CDR3 length: 16; D gene: -; clone size: -; V gene: TRBV28; CDR3 protein: CASRPPSPWINSPLHF; CDR3 DNA: TGTGCCAGCAGACCCCCCTCCCCTTGGATAAATTCACCCCTCCACTTT
J gene: TRBJ2-1; CDR3 length: 16; D gene: TRBD2; clone size: -; V gene: TRBV20-1; CDR3 protein: CSARERLAATYNEQFF; CDR3 DNA: TGCAGTGCTAGAGAACGGCTAGCGGCTACCTACAATGAGCAGTTCTTC
J gene: TRBJ1-5; CDR3 length: 17; D gene: -; clone size: many; V gene: TRBV4-1; CDR3 protein: CASSQDGGLEVTQPQHF; CDR3 DNA: TGCGCCAGCAGCCAAGATGGGGGTTTGGAGGTTACTCAGCCCCAGCATTTT
J gene: TRBJ2-5; CDR3 length: 15; D gene: -; clone size: few; V gene: TRBV6-1; CDR3 protein: CASSEGTFYQETQYF; CDR3 DNA: TGTGCCAGCAGTGAAGGGACTTTCTATCAAGAGACCCAGTACTTC
J gene: TRBJ2-7; CDR3 length: 14; D gene: -; clone size: -; V gene: TRBV5-1; CDR3 protein: CASSLGIGYYEQYF; CDR3 DNA: TGCGCCAGCAGCTTGGGTATCGGTTACTACGAGCAGTACTTC
J gene: TRBJ2-5; CDR3 length: 13; D gene: TRBD2; clone size: -; V gene: TRBV28; CDR3 protein: CASSSGRGETQYF; CDR3 DNA: TGTGCCAGCAGTAGCGGGAGAGGAGAGACCCAGTACTTC
J gene: TRBJ1-1; CDR3 length: 14; D gene: -; clone size: few; V gene: TRBV27; CDR3 protein: CASSLAGLDTEAFF; CDR3 DNA: TGTGCCAGCAGTTTAGCGGGGCTGGACACTGAAGCTTTCTTT
J gene: TRBJ2-7; CDR3 length: 15; D gene: -; clone size: -; V gene: TRBV4-1; CDR3 protein: CASSQDGDGTYEQYF; CDR3 DNA: TGCGCCAGCAGCCAAGATGGGGACGGAACCTACGAGCAGTACTTC
J gene: TRBJ2-4; CDR3 length: 14; D gene: TRBD1; clone size: once; V gene: TRBV27; CDR3 protein: CASSSTGGANIQYF; CDR3 DNA: TGTGCCAGCAGTTCGACAGGGGGCGCGAACATTCAGTACTTC
J gene: TRBJ2-5; CDR3 length: 14; D gene: TRBD1; clone size: few; V gene: TRBV7-9; CDR3 protein: CASRSGTVQETQYF; CDR3 DNA: TGTGCCAGCAGATCCGGGACAGTCCAAGAGACCCAGTACTTC
J gene: TRBJ2-5; CDR3 length: 15; D gene: TRBD2; clone size: -; V gene: TRBV7-9; CDR3 protein: CASSPFGGEQETQYF; CDR3 DNA: TGTGCCAGCAGCCCCTTTGGGGGGGAACAAGAGACCCAGTACTTC
J gene: TRBJ2-5; CDR3 length: 18; D gene: TRBD2; clone size: -; V gene: TRBV11-2; CDR3 protein: CASSSDGGAGGFQETQYF; CDR3 DNA: TGTGCCAGCAGCTCCGATGGGGGGGCGGGGGGATTCCAAGAGACCCAGTACTTC
J gene: TRBJ1-6; CDR3 length: 14; D gene: -; clone size: few; V gene: TRBV6-5; CDR3 protein: CASSFRGTNSPLHF; CDR3 DNA: TGTGCCAGCAGTTTCCGGGGGACTAATTCACCCCTCCACTTT
J gene: TRBJ2-5; CDR3 length: 15; D gene: TRBD2; clone size: -; V gene: TRBV13; CDR3 protein: CASRGTSDYQETQYF; CDR3 DNA: TGTGCCAGCAGAGGGACTAGCGATTATCAAGAGACCCAGTACTTC
J gene: TRBJ1-2; CDR3 length: 15; D gene: -; clone size: -; V gene: TRBV12-3/TRBV12-4; CDR3 protein: CASSSPRDPNYGYTF; CDR3 DNA: TGTGCCAGCAGTTCCCCGCGGGACCCTAACTATGGCTACACCTTC
J gene: TRBJ2-7; CDR3 length: 12; D gene: -; clone size: few; V gene: TRBV12-3/TRBV12-4; CDR3 protein: CASSHGPWEQYF; CDR3 DNA: TGTGCCAGCAGTCACGGGCCCTGGGAGCAGTACTTC
J gene: TRBJ1-5; CDR3 length: 14; D gene: -; clone size: many; V gene: TRBV24-1; CDR3 protein: CATSDQGSNQPQHF; CDR3 DNA: TGTGCCACCAGTGACCAGGGTAGCAATCAGCCCCAGCATTTT
J gene: TRBJ2-7; CDR3 length: 12; D gene: -; clone size: -; V gene: TRBV29-1; CDR3 protein: CSVRGSSYEQYF; CDR3 DNA: TGCAGCGTGAGGGGGAGCTCCTACGAGCAGTACTTC
J gene: TRBJ2-5; CDR3 length: 14; D gene: -; clone size: -; V gene: TRBV27; CDR3 protein: CASSLFWGWETQYF; CDR3 DNA: TGTGCCAGCAGTTTATTCTGGGGATGGGAGACCCAGTACTTC
J gene: TRBJ2-2; CDR3 length: 17; D gene: -; clone size: few; V gene: TRBV5-1; CDR3 protein: CASSLAMDVQNTGELFF; CDR3 DNA: TGCGCCAGCAGCTTGGCCATGGACGTACAGAACACCGGGGAGCTGTTTTTT
J gene: TRBJ2-2; CDR3 length: 13; D gene: -; clone size: -; V gene: TRBV4-3; CDR3 protein: CASSQDLAGELFF; CDR3 DNA: TGCGCCAGCAGCCAAGATTTGGCCGGGGAGCTGTTTTTT
J gene: TRBJ2-3; CDR3 length: 13; D gene: TRBD1; clone size: few; V gene: TRBV5-1; CDR3 protein: CASSGTGADTQYF; CDR3 DNA: TGCGCCAGCAGCGGGACAGGGGCAGATACGCAGTATTTT
J gene: TRBJ1-5; CDR3 length: 13; D gene: -; clone size: many; V gene: TRBV2; CDR3 protein: CASSDGSNQPQHF; CDR3 DNA: TGTGCCAGCAGTGATGGCAGCAATCAGCCCCAGCATTTT
J gene: TRBJ2-1; CDR3 length: 13; D gene: -; clone size: -; V gene: TRBV24-1; CDR3 protein: CATSDFLGPEQFF; CDR3 DNA: TGTGCCACCAGTGATTTTTTGGGGCCTGAGCAGTTCTTC
J gene: TRBJ2-3; CDR3 length: 14; D gene: -; clone size: -; V gene: TRBV11-2; CDR3 protein: CASSLESGADTQYF; CDR3 DNA: TGTGCCAGCAGCTTAGAATCAGGGGCAGATACGCAGTATTTT
J gene: TRBJ1-2; CDR3 length: 14; D gene: -; clone size: few; V gene: TRBV6-1; CDR3 protein: CASSPIQGGYGYTF; CDR3 DNA: TGTGCCAGCAGCCCTATACAGGGAGGCTATGGCTACACCTTC
J gene: TRBJ2-7; CDR3 length: 14; D gene: -; clone size: -; V gene: TRBV10-3; CDR3 protein: CAITSGTNSYEQYF; CDR3 DNA: TGTGCCATCACATCCGGGACGAACTCCTACGAGCAGTACTTC
J gene: TRBJ2-3; CDR3 length: 18; D gene: TRBD2; clone size: -; V gene: TRBV10-3; CDR3 protein: CGISETGLAGGYTDTQYF; CDR3 DNA: TGTGGCATCAGTGAGACAGGACTAGCGGGAGGATACACAGATACGCAGTATTTT